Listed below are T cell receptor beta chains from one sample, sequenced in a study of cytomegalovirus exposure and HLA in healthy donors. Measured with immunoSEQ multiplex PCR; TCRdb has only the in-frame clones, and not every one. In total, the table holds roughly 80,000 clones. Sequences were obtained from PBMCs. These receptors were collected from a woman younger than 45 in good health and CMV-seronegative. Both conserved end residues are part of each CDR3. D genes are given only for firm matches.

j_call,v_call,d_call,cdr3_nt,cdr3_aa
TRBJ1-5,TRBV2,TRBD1,TGTGCCAGCAGTGGTTGGACAGGCGGCAATCAGCCCCAGCATTTT,CASSGWTGGNQPQHF
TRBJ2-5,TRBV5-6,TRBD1,TGTGCCAGCAGCATTCGACAGGGGCATGTCCAAGAGACCCAGTACTTC,CASSIRQGHVQETQYF
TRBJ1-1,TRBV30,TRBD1,TGTGCCTGGAGTGAGGGACAGGGGCCGGCTGAAGCTTTCTTT,CAWSEGQGPAEAFF
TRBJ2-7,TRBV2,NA,TGTGCCAGCGTGGGGGCGTACGAGCAGTACTTC,CASVGAYEQYF
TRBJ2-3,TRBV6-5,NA,TGTGCCAGCAGGGAGAGCGGTGCTAGCACAGATACGCAGTATTTT,CASRESGASTDTQYF
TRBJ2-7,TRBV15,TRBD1,TGTGCCACCAGCAGAGACGTTCCGGGACAGGGGGCCTACGAGCAGTACTTC,CATSRDVPGQGAYEQYF
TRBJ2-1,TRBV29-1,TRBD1,TGCAGCGCCCGGACAGGGCTGTACAATGAGCAGTTCTTC,CSARTGLYNEQFF
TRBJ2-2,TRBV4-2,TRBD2,TGTGCCAGCAGCCAAGCGCAAAGAGCGGGAGGAGCCGGGGAGCTGTTTTTT,CASSQAQRAGGAGELFF
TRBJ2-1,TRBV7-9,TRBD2,TGTGCCGTCCCGGGACTAGCATTCGATGAGCAGTTCTTC,CAVPGLAFDEQFF
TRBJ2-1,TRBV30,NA,TGTGCCTGGAAGGTTTTAGGGGGTGAGCAGTTCTTC,CAWKVLGGEQFF
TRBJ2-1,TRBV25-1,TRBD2,TGTGCCAGCAGTGAAAGCGGGGAAGACAATGAGCAGTTCTTC,CASSESGEDNEQFF
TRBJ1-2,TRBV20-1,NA,TGCAGTGCCCCGACAGGCGGCTACACCTTC,CSAPTGGYTF
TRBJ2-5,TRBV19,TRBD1,TGTGCCAGTAGTGGGGGGACAGGCACCCAAGAGACCCAGTACTTC,CASSGGTGTQETQYF
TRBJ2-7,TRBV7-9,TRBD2,TGTGCCAGCAGCCTGGTGGCGGGAGGGCCATACGAGCAGTACTTC,CASSLVAGGPYEQYF
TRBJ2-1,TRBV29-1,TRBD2,TGCAGCGTTGATGGACTAGCGGGGGGCCTAAGCTCCTACAATGAGCAGTTCTTC,CSVDGLAGGLSSYNEQFF
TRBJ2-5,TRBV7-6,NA,TGTGCCAGCAGCTCAAATCGACAGATTGAGACCCAGTACTTC,CASSSNRQIETQYF
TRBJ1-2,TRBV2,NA,TGTGCCAGCAGTGAAGAGGGGCAGCCCTATGGCTACACCTTC,CASSEEGQPYGYTF
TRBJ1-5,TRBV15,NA,TGTGCCACCAGCAGAGGAGGGGGGGCGATTAGTGCTCAGCCCCAGCATTTT,CATSRGGGAISAQPQHF
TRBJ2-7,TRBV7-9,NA,TGTGCCAGCAGCTTAGGGGCAGTCCCCTCCTACGAGCAGTACTTC,CASSLGAVPSYEQYF
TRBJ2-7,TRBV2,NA,TGTGCCAGCAGTGAACGGGGTTACGAGCAGTACTTC,CASSERGYEQYF
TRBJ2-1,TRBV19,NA,TGTGCCAGTAGTATAGACAGCTACAATGAGCAGTTCTTC,CASSIDSYNEQFF
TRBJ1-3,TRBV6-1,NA,TGTGCCAGCCGGGGGAGTTCTGGAAACACCATATATTTT,CASRGSSGNTIYF
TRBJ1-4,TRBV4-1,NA,TGCGCCAGCAGCCCTGGGTGGGGCGCAACTAATGAAAAACTGTTTTTT,CASSPGWGATNEKLFF
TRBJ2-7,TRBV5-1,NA,TGCGCCAGCAGCTTGAGCCAGCGCGGGGACGAGCAGTACTTC,CASSLSQRGDEQYF
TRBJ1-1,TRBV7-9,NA,TGTGCCAGCAGCCGGGGGGAAGGGATAGAAGCTTTCTTT,CASSRGEGIEAFF
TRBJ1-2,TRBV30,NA,TGTGCCTGGAGTGATACAGGGCATGGCTACACCTTC,CAWSDTGHGYTF
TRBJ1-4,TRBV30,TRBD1,TGTGCCTGGAGTGAGGGGCAGGGGGCCCCTGAAAAACTGTTTTTT,CAWSEGQGAPEKLFF
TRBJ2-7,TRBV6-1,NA,TGTGCCAGCACTGATGGAGACAGTGCCTCCTACGAGCAGTACTTC,CASTDGDSASYEQYF
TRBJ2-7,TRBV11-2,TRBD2,TGTGCCAGCAGCTCAACCCTTAGCGCGGGAGCCGGGCCGCAGTACTTC,CASSSTLSAGAGPQYF
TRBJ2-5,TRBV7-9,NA,TGTGCCAGCAGCGTTATTACTAGGGAGGCTCAAGAGACCCAGTACTTC,CASSVITREAQETQYF
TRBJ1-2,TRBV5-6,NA,TGTGCCAGCAGCCCAGGACAAGACTATGGCTACACCTTC,CASSPGQDYGYTF
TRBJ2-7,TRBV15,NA,TGTGCCACCAGCAGAGATAGTGCCGGGGGATCCTACGAGCAGTACTTC,CATSRDSAGGSYEQYF
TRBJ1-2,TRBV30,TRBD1,TGTGCCTGGAGCAAGGGACAGGGAACCCTCTATGGCTACACCTTC,CAWSKGQGTLYGYTF
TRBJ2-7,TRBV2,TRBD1,TGTGCCACCCATGGGTTGGGGACAGGTCAGATCGAGCAGTACTTC,CATHGLGTGQIEQYF
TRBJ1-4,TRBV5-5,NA,TGTGCCAGCAGCTTGAGAGCCCTGGGCCCGGGGGTCGAAAAACTGTTTTTT,CASSLRALGPGVEKLFF
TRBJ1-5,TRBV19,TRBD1,TGTGCCAGTAGTGAAAGGGGGCGATTGGAGCCCCAGCATTTT,CASSERGRLEPQHF
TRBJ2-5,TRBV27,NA,TGTGCCAGCAGTACAGGGTTGGGTCAGACCCAGTACTTC,CASSTGLGQTQYF
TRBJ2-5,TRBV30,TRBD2,TGTGCCTGGAGTGCCACGCTACGGGGGGGTGAAGAGACCCAGTACTTC,CAWSATLRGGEETQYF
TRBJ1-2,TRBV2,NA,TGTGCCAGCAGTGAGGAGGGAAGAGGGGATGGCTACACCTTC,CASSEEGRGDGYTF
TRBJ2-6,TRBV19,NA,TGTGCCAGTAGTATAGTACAGGGAGGGAACTCTGGGGCCAACGTCCTGACTTTC,CASSIVQGGNSGANVLTF
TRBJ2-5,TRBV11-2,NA,TGTGCCAGCAGCTTAGATGGCTATACGGGGAACGCGCTTCAAGAGACCCAGTACTTC,CASSLDGYTGNALQETQYF
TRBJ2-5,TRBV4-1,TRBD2,TGCGCCAGCAGCCAAGTACTCCGGCTAGCGGGTGCCCAAGAGACCCAGTACTTC,CASSQVLRLAGAQETQYF
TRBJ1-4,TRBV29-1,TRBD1,TGCGGAGGACAGGGGGTTAATGAAAAACTGTTTTTT,CGGQGVNEKLFF
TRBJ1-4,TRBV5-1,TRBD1,TGCGCCAGCAGCTTGGGGGACAGGGGTGAAAAACTGTTTTTT,CASSLGDRGEKLFF
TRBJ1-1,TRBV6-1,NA,TGTGCCAGCAGTGCGGGTTGGGACACTGAAGCTTTCTTT,CASSAGWDTEAFF
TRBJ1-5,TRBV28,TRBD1,TGTGCCAGCAGCGGGACAGTGCGGTTAGGTCCCCAGCATTTT,CASSGTVRLGPQHF
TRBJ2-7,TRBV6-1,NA,TGTGCCAGCAGTAGTCTGGGGCTGAGGTACGAGCAGTACTTC,CASSSLGLRYEQYF
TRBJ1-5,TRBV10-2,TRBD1,TGCGCCAGCAGTGAGCTGCAAGGGACAGGGGATCAGCCCCAGCATTTT,CASSELQGTGDQPQHF
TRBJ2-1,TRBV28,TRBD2,TGTGCCAGCAGTTTAGGCGGGAGACTCGACAATGAGCAGTTCTTC,CASSLGGRLDNEQFF
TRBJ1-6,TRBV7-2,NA,TGTGCCACTCGGGCGGGGGGCGTCTATAATTCACCCCTCCACTTT,CATRAGGVYNSPLHF
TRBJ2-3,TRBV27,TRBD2,TGTGCCAGCAGTTTAGGGCTAGCGGGATCCACAGATACGCAGTATTTT,CASSLGLAGSTDTQYF
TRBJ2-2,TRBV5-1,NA,TGCGCCAGCAGCTTGGCCGGCGGGGAGCTGTTTTTT,CASSLAGGELFF
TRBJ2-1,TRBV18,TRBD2,TGTGCCAGCTCACCAAGCGGGAGAGATCTCAATGAGCAGTTCTTC,CASSPSGRDLNEQFF
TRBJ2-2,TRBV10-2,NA,TGCGCCAGCAGGGCGGGGAGTATCACCGGGGAGCTGTTTTTT,CASRAGSITGELFF
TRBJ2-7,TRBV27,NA,TGTGCCAGCAGTTTCCCGTCCGGCGAGCAGTACTTC,CASSFPSGEQYF
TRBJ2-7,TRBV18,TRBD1,TGTGCCAGCTCTCCTAGACAGGGGGCCTCCTACGAGCAGTACTTC,CASSPRQGASYEQYF
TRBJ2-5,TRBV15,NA,TGTGCCACCAGCAGTAGACAGACGACCGGGGAGACCCAGTACTTC,CATSSRQTTGETQYF
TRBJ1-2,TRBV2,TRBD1,TGTGCCAGCAGTGGGGACAGGGCCCTTCTTGGCTACACCTTC,CASSGDRALLGYTF
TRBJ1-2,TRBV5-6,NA,TGTGCCAGCAGCCGCCGCGTGGGCAGTGCTTTAATATCCAACTATGGCTACACCTTC,CASSRRVGSALISNYGYTF